The 27 T cell receptor beta chains listed next were all sequenced from one sample in a study of blood T cell repertoires in COVID-19. Clones were read by immunoSEQ multiplex PCR, and TCRdb kept only the in-frame ones, dropping some. The sample carries about 400,000 clones, around 89% recorded once. Sequenced sample: peripheral blood. The receptors here all came from a woman aged 25 to 39 with acute or convalescent COVID-19.

The rearrangement links TRBV5-1 to TRBJ2-3; 9 positions match TRBD2. Germline loops: CDR1 SGHRS, CDR2 YFSETQ. Trimming removed 1 base from V and 2 bases from J; junction bases left unmatched: 5. This CDR3 is 16 amino acids long. CDR3 in amino acids: CASSLIRGGDTDTQYF. DNA of the CDR3: TGCGCCAGCAGCTTGATTCGCGGGGGGGACACAGATACGCAGTATTTT. Drawing the rest from reference TRBV5-1 and TRBJ2-3, the complete variable domain is KAGVTQTPRYLIKTRGQQVTLSCSPISGHRSVSWYQQTPGQGLQFLFEYFSETQRNKGNFPGRFSGRQFSNSRSEMNVSTLELGDSALYLCASSLIRGGDTDTQYFGPGTRLTVL.

The chain links TRBV1 to TRBJ2-7; no DNA check was done on the table's D call, TRBD1. TRBV1 is assigned pseudogene status. The CDR3 sequence is 17 residues long. CDR3 sequence: CTSSQAGTRGFTYEQYF. For the CDR3, the DNA is TGCACCAGCAGCCAAGCCGGGACACGGGGTTTCACCTACGAGCAGTACTTC.

This CDR3 reads CASIGIWGERYGYTF. The CDR3 nucleotides are TGTGCCAGCATTGGAATTTGGGGAGAAAGATATGGCTACACCTTC. The V gene is TRBV2, the J gene TRBJ1-2; D is undetermined. The V and J ends lost 7 bases and 5 bases respectively, with 20 bases between them. Per the germline V gene, CDR1 is SNHLY and CDR2 is FYNNEI. CDR3 size: 15 residues.

This clone was seen a few times. Other DNA sequences in this sample translate to the same CDR3. V and J are TRBV2 and TRBJ1-2, with 11 bases that match TRBD1. This CDR3 spans 13 amino acids. J was trimmed by 6 bases and V by 8 bases; bases with no gene match: 5. Germline V gives CDR1 SNHLY, CDR2 FYNNEI. The CDR3, as DNA: TGTGCCAGCTCCGGGACAGGGGGTCATGGCTACACCTTC. Translating gives CASSGTGGHGYTF.

V is TRBV6-1 and J is TRBJ1-2; 9 bases map to TRBD1. CDR3 length: 15 amino acids. Germline assignment: CDR1 MNHNS and CDR2 SASEGT. With 3 bases clipped from V and 6 bases from J, the junction kept 8 bases outside the gene matches. CDR3 nucleotide sequence: TGTGCCAGCAGTGAGACGACAGGGGGAGGGGATGGCTACACCTTC. It encodes CASSETTGGGDGYTF.

V is TRBV5-1 and J is TRBJ1-1; D remains unclear. Trimming left V 4 bases short and J 1 base short, with 11 bases between. The V gene's germline CDR1 is SGHRS and CDR2 YFSETQ. The CDR3 is 14 amino acids. The CDR3, as DNA: TGCGCCAGCAGCCACAGTGTTCAGAACACTGAAGCTTTCTTT. Amino acids: CASSHSVQNTEAFF.

This clone was seen once. V gene TRBV28 combines with J gene TRBJ1-2; D is undetermined. The CDR3 loop spans 14 amino acids. With 5 bases removed from V and 4 bases from J, the gap between germline ends came to 14 bases. CDR1 MDHEN and CDR2 SYDVKM come from the germline V gene. CDR3 sequence: CASSPSRVGYGYTF. As DNA, the CDR3 is TGTGCCAGCAGTCCTTCGAGGGTCGGCTATGGCTACACCTTC.

The V call is TRBV21-1, the J call TRBJ2-7; no DNA check was done on the table's D call, TRBD1. TRBV21-1 is designated a pseudogene. The CDR3 extends over 15 amino acids. The CDR3 is CASSNRTTDSYEQYF. In DNA form, the CDR3 reads TGTGCCAGCAGCAATCGGACAACCGATTCCTACGAGCAGTACTTC.

The chain employs TRBV7-9 and TRBJ1-5; D not resolved. Germline values: CDR1 SEHNR, CDR2 FQNEAQ (reference sequence). The ends were cut back, 2 bases at V and 5 bases at J, with 7 bases in the middle. There are 13 residues in the CDR3. CDR3 in DNA: TGTGCCAGCAGCTTAAACAGTTATCAGCCCCAGCATTTT. Residues: CASSLNSYQPQHF.

This rearrangement joins TRBV19 to TRBJ2-7; TRBD1 matches at 7 bases. Trimming at V came to 3 bases and at J to 6 bases, leaving 8 bases not matched to a gene. This CDR3 region has 14 residues. Germline V gene lookup returns CDR1 LNHDA and CDR2 SQIVND (reference sequence). CDR3 amino acids: CASSMGTALSEQYF. The DNA for the CDR3 is TGTGCCAGTAGTATGGGGACAGCCCTTAGCGAGCAGTACTTC.

About this clone itself: Within the sample, other DNA sequences also encode this same CDR3. This rearrangement joins TRBV5-1 to TRBJ2-5; 8 bases are shared with TRBD2. V shed 4 bases, J shed 5 bases, and the junction held 7 bases outside the gene matches. The CDR3 is 14 amino acids. Germline CDR1 and CDR2: SGHRS and YFSETQ. Here the CDR3 reads CASSPRGGDETQYF. In nucleotides, the CDR3 is TGCGCCAGCAGCCCTCGGGGGGGCGATGAGACCCAGTACTTC. The full variable domain, with the rest looked up from reference TRBV5-1 and TRBJ2-5, is KAGVTQTPRYLIKTRGQQVTLSCSPISGHRSVSWYQQTPGQGLQFLFEYFSETQRNKGNFPGRFSGRQFSNSRSEMNVSTLELGDSALYLCASSPRGGDETQYFGPGTRLLVL.

V usage is TRBV9 and J usage is TRBJ2-1; possibly TRBD2 for D (6 bases). Germline CDR1 is SGDLS and CDR2 is YYNGEE. This CDR3 spans 15 amino acids. Trimming removed 4 bases from V and 0 bases from J, with 11 bases in between. CDR3 sequence reads: CASSRGGSSYNEQFF. The CDR3 region has the DNA TGTGCCAGCAGCCGTGGGGGGAGCTCCTACAATGAGCAGTTCTTC.

This clone has just one count. The chain has TRBV27 and TRBJ2-5; possible D gene TRBD1, 5 bases. V was shortened by 6 bases and J by 5 bases, with 16 bases between the two germline ends. Germline CDR1 MNHEY, CDR2 SMNVEV (reference sequence). This CDR3 contains 14 residues. Here the CDR3 DNA reads TGTGCCAGCAGCTCCTACCAGGGCTTGGAGACCCAGTACTTC. Translation gives CASSSYQGLETQYF.

This clone was counted once. The chain uses TRBV6-1 and TRBJ1-5, with a weak D call TRBD1 (6 bases). Trimming pared 2 bases from V and 4 bases from J, leaving 18 bases between. The germline CDR1 and CDR2 sequences are MNHNS and SASEGT. This CDR3 is built from 17 residues. This CDR3 reads CASSESGGPRGNQPQHF. The CDR3 DNA follows: TGTGCCAGCAGTGAAAGTGGGGGGCCGCGGGGGAATCAGCCCCAGCATTTT.

The chain employs TRBV29-1 and TRBJ1-2; TRBD1 is a possible D gene (6 bases). The CDR3 consists of 12 residues. V lost 3 bases and J 6 bases, leaving 11 bases between the germline ends. CDR1 and CDR2 from the germline V gene are SQVTM and ANQGSEA. Here the CDR3 DNA reads TGCAGCGTTGAGAAAGGGGGACATGGCTACACCTTC. Protein sequence: CSVEKGGHGYTF.

This chain links TRBV10-3 with TRBJ2-7; unclear D gene. The CDR3 runs to 10 residues. Germline values: CDR1 ENHRY, CDR2 SYGVKD. The CDR3 region has the DNA TGTGTCCCCAGGACCTACGAGCAGTACTTC. Its protein product is CVPRTYEQYF.

The chain joins TRBV18 to TRBJ2-2, with D perhaps TRBD1 (5 bases). The V gene lost 4 bases and the J gene lost 6 bases, with 15 bases spanning the gap. The CDR3 is 15 residues long. Germline CDR1 reads KGHSH; CDR2 reads LQKENI. The CDR3 loop reads CASSLQRQGPGELFF. The DNA of the CDR3 is TGTGCCAGCTCACTTCAACGTCAGGGTCCCGGGGAGCTGTTTTTT.

The V and J genes are TRBV2 and TRBJ2-5; 12 bases are shared with TRBD1. CDR3 length: 14 amino acids. Looked up from germline, CDR1 is SNHLY and CDR2 is FYNNEI. The V gene end was trimmed by 4 bases and the J gene end by 4 bases; junction bases not matched to a gene: 1. The CDR3 nucleotides are TGTGCCAGCAGTGGGGACAGGGGGCGAGAGACCCAGTACTTC. Amino acid sequence: CASSGDRGRETQYF.

This clone occurred once. V gene TRBV29-1 combines with J gene TRBJ1-1, with D maybe TRBD1 (5 bases). This CDR3 has 12 amino acids. CDR1 SQVTM and CDR2 ANQGSEA come from the germline V gene. The V end was cut by 2 bases, the J end by 1 base, with 5 bases between. The CDR3 loop reads CSVETGNTEAFF. CDR3 DNA sequence: TGCAGCGTTGAAACAGGGAACACTGAAGCTTTCTTT. The entire variable domain, with the rest obtained from reference TRBV29-1 and TRBJ1-1, is as follows: SAVISQKPSRDICQRGTSLTIQCQVDSQVTMMFWYRQQPGQSLTLIATANQGSEATYESGFVIDKFPISRPNLTFSTLTVSNMSPEDSSIYLCSVETGNTEAFFGQGTRLTVV.

This chain connects TRBV2 to TRBJ1-4; TRBD1 is a possible D gene (5 bases). This CDR3 spans 14 amino acids. V shed 6 bases and J shed 4 bases, with 12 bases lying between them. CDR1 and CDR2 (germline): SNHLY, FYNNEI. This CDR3 reads CASSRQRSNEKLFF. The CDR3 DNA reads TGTGCCAGCAGCAGACAGAGAAGTAATGAAAAACTGTTTTTT.

This clone was seen only once. The chain couples TRBV7-9 to TRBJ2-7, with 8 nucleotides matching TRBD2. Trimming at V came to 5 bases and at J to 0 bases, leaving 18 bases not matched to a gene. The CDR3 runs to 19 residues. Germline CDR1 reads SEHNR; CDR2 reads FQNEAQ (reference sequence). The CDR3 reads CASSATRAGALLSSYEQYF. The DNA of the CDR3 is TGTGCCAGCAGCGCGACCCGAGCGGGGGCCCTCCTGAGCTCCTACGAGCAGTACTTC.

This chain joins TRBV12-3 or TRBV12-4 and TRBJ2-5; D unclear. Between the trimmed V and J ends, which lost 2 bases and 1 base, there was a span of 5 bases. This CDR3 has 13 amino acids. The chain's CDR3 is CASSLRLQETQYF. In DNA, the CDR3 is TGTGCCAGCAGTTTAAGACTCCAAGAGACCCAGTACTTC.

This clone showed up just a few times. The genes are TRBV2 and TRBJ1-2; 12 nucleotides line up with TRBD1. The CDR3 has 16 residues. Germline loops: CDR1 SNHLY, CDR2 FYNNEI. V lost 0 bases, J lost 5 bases, and 4 bases stayed unmatched. CDR3 sequence reads: CASSEARDRGRYGYTF. In nucleotides, the CDR3 is TGTGCCAGCAGTGAAGCGAGGGACAGGGGGCGTTATGGCTACACCTTC.

This sequence joins TRBV6-4 and TRBJ1-4; TRBD1 might be the D (6 bases). Per the germline V gene, CDR1 is MRHNA and CDR2 is SNTAGT. Trimming removed 0 bases from V and 3 bases from J, with 20 bases in between. The CDR3 extends over 19 amino acids. In nucleotides, the CDR3 is TGTGCCAGCAGTGACTCCGGGGGGCGGGGTGGGTCGCCTAATGAAAAACTGTTTTTT. This codes for CASSDSGGRGGSPNEKLFF.

In nucleotides, the CDR3 is TGTGCCAGCAGCTTAGTCGGGGATCAAGAGACCCAGTACTTC. Translated: CASSLVGDQETQYF. The rearrangement joins TRBV7-9 to TRBJ2-5; D might be TRBD2 (5 bases). Looked up from germline, CDR1 is SEHNR and CDR2 is FQNEAQ (reference sequence). This CDR3 is 14 amino acids long. V was shortened by 1 base and J by 2 bases, with 8 bases between the two germline ends.

The J gene is TRBJ2-3, the V gene TRBV2; 16 bases align to TRBD2. V shed 6 bases and J 0 bases; nucleotides not matched to a gene: 3. The CDR3 has 17 amino acids. In germline, CDR1 is SNHLY, CDR2 FYNNEI. Here the CDR3 reads CASRPGLAGGSTDTQYF. The CDR3 nucleotides read TGTGCCAGCAGACCGGGACTAGCGGGGGGGAGCACAGATACGCAGTATTTT.

This chain uses TRBV9 with TRBJ2-5; D call uncertain. V lost 4 bases to trimming and J lost 5 bases, with 12 bases between them. The CDR3 covers 13 residues. CDR1 is SGDLS, CDR2 YYNGEE, per germline. This CDR3 reads CASSPRDRETQYF. The CDR3 DNA follows: TGTGCCAGCAGCCCCCGAGATCGGGAGACCCAGTACTTC.